This record covers a single T cell receptor (beta chain). Its antigen is not identified. The sample originates from a study of T cells in localized non-small cell lung cancer. Points from the study as a whole: Only one tumor region was sequenced, so heterogeneity remains possible. Median roughly 57 top-100 tumor clones were shared with paired adjacent lung. Among blood samples, higher T cell density accompanied longer overall survival. The study found T cell clonality highest in uninvolved adjacent lung, above tumor.

Some clones are missing from TCRdb's copy, which holds only in-frame ones; the method was immunoSEQ multiplex PCR. The table has 9,400 or so clones, roughly 88% seen once. This CDR3 spans 14 amino acids. The V and J ends lost 4 bases and 1 base, in that order; junction bases with no gene match: 1. Germline values: CDR1 MGHRA, CDR2 YSYEKL. J is TRBJ2-7 and V is TRBV4-1, with 10 bases aligning to TRBD1. Specimen: peripheral blood, collected before any cancer treatment. The clonotype was recovered from a male donor older than 55 with stage III squamous cell lung carcinoma. DNA for the CDR3: TGCGCCAGCAGCCTGGGACAGGGGTCCTACGAGCAGTACTTC. Encoded protein: CASSLGQGSYEQYF.